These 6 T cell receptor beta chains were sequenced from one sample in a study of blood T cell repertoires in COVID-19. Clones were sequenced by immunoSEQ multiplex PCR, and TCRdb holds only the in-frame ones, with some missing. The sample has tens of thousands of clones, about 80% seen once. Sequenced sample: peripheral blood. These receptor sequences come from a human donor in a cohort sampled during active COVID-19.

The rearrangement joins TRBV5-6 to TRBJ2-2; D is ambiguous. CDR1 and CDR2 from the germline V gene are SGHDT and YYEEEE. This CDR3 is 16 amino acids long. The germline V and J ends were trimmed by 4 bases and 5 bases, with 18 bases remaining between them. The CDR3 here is CASSLWVEPGTGELFF. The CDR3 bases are TGTGCCAGCAGCCTTTGGGTGGAACCGGGTACCGGGGAGCTGTTTTTT.

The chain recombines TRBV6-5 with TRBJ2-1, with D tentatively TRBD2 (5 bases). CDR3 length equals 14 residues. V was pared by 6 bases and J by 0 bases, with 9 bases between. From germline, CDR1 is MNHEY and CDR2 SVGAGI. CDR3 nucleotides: TGTGCCAGCAGCGGGGTCTTCTCCTACAATGAGCAGTTCTTC. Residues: CASSGVFSYNEQFF.

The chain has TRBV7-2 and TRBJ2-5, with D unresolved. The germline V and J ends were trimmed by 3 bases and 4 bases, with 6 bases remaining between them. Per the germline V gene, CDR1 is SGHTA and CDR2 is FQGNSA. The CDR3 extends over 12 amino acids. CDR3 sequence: CASSFRGETQYF. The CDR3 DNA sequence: TGTGCCAGCAGCTTTCGAGGAGAGACCCAGTACTTC. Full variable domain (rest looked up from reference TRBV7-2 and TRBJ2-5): GAGVSQSPSNKVTEKGKDVELRCDPISGHTALYWYRQSLGQGLEFLIYFQGNSAPDKSGLPSDRFSAERTGGSVSTLTIQRTQQEDSAVYLCASSFRGETQYFGPGTRLLVL.

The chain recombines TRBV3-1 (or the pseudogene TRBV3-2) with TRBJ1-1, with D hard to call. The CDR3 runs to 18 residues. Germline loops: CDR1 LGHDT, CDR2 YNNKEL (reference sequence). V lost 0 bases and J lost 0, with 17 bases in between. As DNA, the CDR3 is TGTGCCAGCAGCCAAGATCTAGGAGCATTAAGGCTGAACACTGAAGCTTTCTTT. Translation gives CASSQDLGALRLNTEAFF.

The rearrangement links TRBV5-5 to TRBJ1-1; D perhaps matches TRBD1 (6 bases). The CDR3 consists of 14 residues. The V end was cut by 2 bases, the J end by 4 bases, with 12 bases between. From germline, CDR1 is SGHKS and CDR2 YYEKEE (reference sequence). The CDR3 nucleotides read TGTGCCAGCAGCTTCCAGGGGTACAGCACTGAAGCTTTCTTT. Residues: CASSFQGYSTEAFF.

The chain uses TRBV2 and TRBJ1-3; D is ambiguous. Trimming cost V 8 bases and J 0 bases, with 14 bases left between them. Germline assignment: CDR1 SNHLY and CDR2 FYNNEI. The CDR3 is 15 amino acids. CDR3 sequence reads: CASLETPFSGNTIYF. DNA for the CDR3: TGTGCCAGCTTAGAAACCCCCTTCTCTGGAAACACCATATATTTT. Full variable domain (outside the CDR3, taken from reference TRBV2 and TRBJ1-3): EPEVTQTPSHQVTQMGQEVILRCVPISNHLYFYWYRQILGQKVEFLVSFYNNEISEKSEIFDDQFSVERPDGSNFTLKIRSTKLEDSAMYFCASLETPFSGNTIYFGEGSWLTVV.